This T cell receptor beta chain was captured by sequencing in a study of T cells after posttransplantation cyclophosphamide. Germline values: CDR1 GTSNPN, CDR2 SVGIG (reference sequence). With 8 bases removed from V and 9 bases from J, the gap between germline ends came to 17 bases. This CDR3 comprises 13 residues. A few counts support this clone. Here immunoSEQ multiplex PCR was the method, and the copy in TCRdb shows in-frame clones only, minus some. This repertoire holds 25,000 to 30,000 clones, and none appear only once. The sequence derives from an older woman in good health, CMV-negative, and a related stem cell transplant donor. V is TRBV30 and J is TRBJ1-6; D not resolved. Sequencing was done on a sample of PBMCs. The CDR3 nucleotides read TGTGCCAATGCACGGGGAGGTGGTTCACCCCTCCACTTT. It yields the protein CANARGGGSPLHF.